The present entry profiles one T cell receptor beta chain with its context. Its specificity is unknown. The record originates from a study of CD8 T cells in ankylosing spondylitis. Study-wide results and caveats: Eight highly homologous variants formed a TCR beta motif that appeared characteristic of ankylosing spondylitis blood.

Germline loops: CDR1 SGHRS, CDR2 YFSETQ. V was pared by 4 bases and J by 9 bases, with 10 bases of the junction left unmatched. This CDR3 comprises 15 residues. TCRdb used MiXCR to reprocess the 5' RACE reads, holding one entry per CDR3 protein. The sample carries around 440,000 distinct CDR3 sequences, over 15% recorded once. Sequencing was carried out using blood, either unsorted or a sorted T cell fraction (not recorded which). The V and J genes are TRBV5-1 and TRBJ2-1, with 10 bases that match TRBD2. This clonotype originated in a male donor with ankylosing spondylitis. CDR3 amino acids: CASSGTAGGPSEQFF. The CDR3 DNA follows: TGCGCCAGCAGCGGTACAGCGGGAGGGCCAAGTGAGCAGTTCTTC. Variable domain in full (rest from reference TRBV5-1 and TRBJ2-1): KAGVTQTPRYLIKTRGQQVTLSCSPISGHRSVSWYQQTPGQGLQFLFEYFSETQRNKGNFPGRFSGRQFSNSRSEMNVSTLELGDSALYLCASSGTAGGPSEQFFGPGTRLTVL.